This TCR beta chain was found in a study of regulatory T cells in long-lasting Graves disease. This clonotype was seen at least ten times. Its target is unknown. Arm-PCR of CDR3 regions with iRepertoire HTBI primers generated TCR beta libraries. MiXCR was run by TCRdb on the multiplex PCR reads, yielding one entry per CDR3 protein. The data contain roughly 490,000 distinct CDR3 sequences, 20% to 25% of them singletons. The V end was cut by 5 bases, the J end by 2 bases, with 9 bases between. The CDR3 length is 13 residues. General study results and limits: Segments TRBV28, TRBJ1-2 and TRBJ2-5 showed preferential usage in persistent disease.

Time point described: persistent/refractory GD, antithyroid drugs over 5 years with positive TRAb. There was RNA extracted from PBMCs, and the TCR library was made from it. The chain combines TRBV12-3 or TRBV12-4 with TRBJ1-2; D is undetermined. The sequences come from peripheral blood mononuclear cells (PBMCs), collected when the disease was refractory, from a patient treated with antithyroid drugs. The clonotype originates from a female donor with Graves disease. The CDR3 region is CASSKDVNYGYTF. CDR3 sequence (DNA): TGTGCCAGCAGTAAGGACGTAAACTATGGCTACACCTTC.